A selection of T cell receptor beta chains follows, all from one sample in a study of STAT3 mutations in large granular lymphocyte leukemia. The repertoire was sequenced with immunoSEQ multiplex PCR; TCRdb's copy has only in-frame clones and lacks some. The sample consists of under 10,000 clones, approximately 88% of them appearing once. The sequenced sample was peripheral blood mononuclear cells. The receptors were sampled from a man older than 75 with T-cell large granular lymphocyte leukemia. Some clones in this sample may be carry-over from other donors' samples. Both conserved end residues are part of each CDR3. The D gene is left open where the match is weak. Not every row has a clone size; where given, it reads once, few, many or a size class.

.,TRBJ2-5,TRBV18,.,CASSPPVVQETQYF,TGTGCCAGCTCACCACCGGTAGTCCAAGAGACCCAGTACTTC
.,TRBJ1-6,TRBV28,.,CASTDVFNSPLHF,TGTGCCAGCACGGACGTCTTCAATTCACCCCTCCACTTT
.,TRBJ2-2,TRBV5-1,TRBD2,CASSLGLAGANTGELFF,TGCGCCAGCAGCTTGGGACTAGCGGGGGCGAACACCGGGGAGCTGTTTTTT
.,TRBJ1-2,TRBV7-9,.,CALGGAKSNYGYTF,TGTGCCCTAGGTGGGGCGAAGTCCAACTATGGCTACACCTTC
.,TRBJ1-1,TRBV7-9,.,CASSGEQGYEAFF,TGTGCCAGCAGTGGAGAACAGGGATACGAAGCTTTCTTT
.,TRBJ1-2,TRBV18,.,CASSTQGGHGYTF,TGTGCCAGCTCAACCCAAGGAGGGCATGGCTACACCTTC
once,TRBJ2-2,TRBV30,.,CAWNPGRGTGELFF,TGTGCCTGGAATCCTGGACGGGGAACCGGGGAGCTGTTTTTT
.,TRBJ1-5,TRBV30,TRBD1,CAWADRDQPQHF,TGTGCCTGGGCGGACAGGGATCAGCCCCAGCATTTT
.,TRBJ2-7,TRBV5-6,TRBD1,CASSDSGGPTVYEQYF,TGTGCCAGCAGCGACTCAGGGGGACCAACGGTCTACGAGCAGTACTTC
.,TRBJ1-3,TRBV28,.,CASGRTLSGNTIYF,TGTGCCAGCGGGAGGACACTCTCTGGAAACACCATATATTTT
.,TRBJ1-2,TRBV5-4,.,CASSVDRNYGYTF,TGTGCCAGCAGCGTGGACAGAAACTATGGCTACACCTTC
.,TRBJ1-6,TRBV5-4,TRBD1,CASRADPGQNNSPLHF,TGTGCCAGCAGAGCTGATCCGGGACAGAATAATTCACCCCTCCACTTT
.,TRBJ2-3,TRBV27,.,CASSSPRGRRTDTQYF,TGTGCCAGCAGTTCACCGCGGGGGCGACGCACAGATACGCAGTATTTT
once,TRBJ2-1,TRBV5-4,TRBD2,CASSFDGGVDNEQFF,TGTGCCAGCAGCTTTGATGGGGGGGTCGACAATGAGCAGTTCTTC
.,TRBJ1-1,TRBV29-1,.,CSVGAEAFF,TGCAGCGTTGGGGCTGAAGCTTTCTTT
few,TRBJ2-5,TRBV20-1,.,CSRQGGETQYF,TGCAGCCGACAGGGAGGGGAGACCCAGTACTTC
.,TRBJ1-6,TRBV7-9,.,CASSLDGVQRNSPLHF,TGTGCCAGCAGCTTAGATGGGGTACAAAGAAATTCACCCCTCCACTTT
once,TRBJ2-2,TRBV5-1,.,CASSLGATGELFF,TGCGCCAGCAGCTTGGGGGCAACCGGGGAGCTGTTTTTT
.,TRBJ1-5,TRBV5-4,.,CASSLPNQPQHF,TGTGCCAGCAGCCTCCCCAATCAGCCCCAGCATTTT
.,TRBJ1-6,TRBV9,TRBD1,CASSMEGQYNSPLHF,TGTGCCAGCAGTATGGAGGGACAGTATAATTCACCCCTCCACTTT
.,TRBJ1-1,TRBV19,.,CASSIGGGRLVTEAFF,TGTGCCAGTAGTATTGGTGGGGGGAGGCTGGTTACTGAAGCTTTCTTT
few,TRBJ1-1,TRBV10-3,TRBD1,CAISMTGGGTEAFF,TGTGCCATCAGCATGACAGGGGGCGGCACTGAAGCTTTCTTT
few,TRBJ2-2,TRBV25-1,TRBD2,CASSEAGTSFTGELFF,TGTGCCAGCAGTGAGGCCGGGACTAGTTTCACCGGGGAGCTGTTTTTT
.,TRBJ2-7,TRBV5-1,.,CASSPWGFDEQYF,TGCGCCAGCAGTCCCTGGGGGTTTGACGAGCAGTACTTC
.,TRBJ2-3,TRBV29-1,TRBD2,CSGTGTKWGDTQYF,TGCAGCGGCACCGGGACTAAGTGGGGAGATACGCAGTATTTT
.,TRBJ1-1,TRBV6-6,.,CASSKTWRGPEAFF,TGTGCCAGCAGTAAAACGTGGAGGGGCCCTGAAGCTTTCTTT
.,TRBJ2-7,TRBV6-5,.,CAVRGAFDEQYF,TGTGCCGTAAGGGGGGCATTTGACGAGCAGTACTTC
.,TRBJ1-4,TRBV19,.,CASSTTGLGEKLFF,TGTGCCAGTAGTACCACCGGGCTGGGTGAAAAACTGTTTTTT
.,TRBJ2-7,TRBV14,.,CASSQDHGPFYEQYF,TGTGCCAGCAGCCAAGATCACGGTCCCTTTTACGAGCAGTACTTC
.,TRBJ1-1,TRBV10-3,.,CAISESNTEAFF,TGTGCCATCAGTGAGTCCAACACTGAAGCTTTCTTT
once,TRBJ2-1,TRBV30,TRBD1,CAWRRDRGVYNEQFF,TGTGCCTGGAGGAGGGACAGGGGGGTATACAATGAGCAGTTCTTC
.,TRBJ1-1,TRBV27,.,CASSDTSYSAEAFF,TGTGCCAGCAGCGATACCTCTTATAGCGCTGAAGCTTTCTTT
.,TRBJ2-3,TRBV7-9,.,CASSLAPTSTDTQYF,TGTGCCAGCAGCTTAGCCCCGACGAGCACAGATACGCAGTATTTT